These 8 T cell receptor beta chains were all obtained from the same sample, sequenced in a study of PD-L1 blockade in urothelial cancer. TCRdb's copy holds only in-frame clones and misses some; the assay was immunoSEQ multiplex PCR. This repertoire shows about 32,000 clones, 65% to 90% found once; its top ten account for more than 30%. The source material was PBMCs, sampled around atezolizumab (anti-PD-L1) treatment. All receptors derive from a man aged 55 to 70 with urothelial cancer.

In its sample, this clone was seen a few times. The chain joins TRBV11-2 to TRBJ2-7; possible D gene TRBD2, 5 bases. Germline V gene sequence: CDR1 SGHAT, CDR2 FQNNGV. The length of the CDR3 is 15 residues. V dropped 5 bases and J dropped 4 bases, with 18 bases sitting between them. DNA of the CDR3: TGTGCCAGCAGCCCTGGAGTGGGAGAGGGATACGAGCAGTACTTC. It is translated as CASSPGVGEGYEQYF.

J is TRBJ1-1 and V is TRBV19; possibly TRBD1 for D (5 bases). CDR1 is LNHDA and CDR2 is SQIVND in the germline V gene (reference sequence). Trimming shortened V by 2 bases and J by 5 bases, and 15 bases separated the two germline ends. The CDR3 totals 15 residues. CDR3 sequence (DNA): TGTGCCAGTAGTATAAATGGGGGGAGCGGGACTGAAGCTTTCTTT. This sequence encodes CASSINGGSGTEAFF.

CDR3 bases: TGTGCCAGCAGCCCGATCGCCGGGACAGGGATGAATGAGCAGTTCTTC. Translation: CASSPIAGTGMNEQFF. The genes are TRBV5-4 and TRBJ2-1; TRBD1 matches 9 bases. Trimming cost V 4 bases and J 7 bases; bases outside gene matches: 12. The CDR3 is made up of 16 amino acids. Germline CDR1 is SGHNT and CDR2 is YYREEE (reference sequence).

The J gene is TRBJ1-3, the V gene TRBV30; a weak D match, TRBD1 (5 bases). The CDR3 is made up of 16 amino acids. Germline assignment: CDR1 GTSNPN and CDR2 SVGIG (reference sequence). With 5 bases removed from V and 5 bases from J, the gap between germline ends came to 22 bases. Here the CDR3 DNA reads TGTGCCTGGTTAAGCCCAGGGTTGAGTTTTAGAAACACCATATATTTT. The encoded protein is CAWLSPGLSFRNTIYF.

The V and J genes are TRBV7-9 and TRBJ2-5, with 8 bases identical to TRBD2. Losses at the gene ends were 5 bases for V and 2 bases for J; bases not matched to a gene: 4. Germline CDR1 SEHNR, CDR2 FQNEAQ (reference sequence). This CDR3 contains 14 residues. CDR3 DNA sequence: TGTGCCAGCAGCCGAACTAGCGGACAAGAGACCCAGTACTTC. This sequence encodes CASSRTSGQETQYF.

Only a few counts were recorded for this clone. This chain joins TRBV7-9 and TRBJ2-5; possible D gene TRBD2, 5 bases. CDR1 is SEHNR, CDR2 FQNEAQ, per germline (reference sequence). This CDR3 spans 14 amino acids. In DNA form, the CDR3 reads TGTGCTGGTACTAGGGCCGAGTCCTCAGAGACCCAGTACTTC. It is translated as CAGTRAESSETQYF. The entire variable domain, with the rest obtained from reference TRBV7-9 and TRBJ2-5, is as follows: DTGVSQNPRHKITKRGQNVTFRCDPISEHNRLYWYRQTLGQGPEFLTYFQNEAQLEKSRLLSDRFSAERPKGSFSTLEIQRTEQGDSAMYLCAGTRAESSETQYFGPGTRLLVL.

This clone was recorded only once. The genes are TRBV7-9 and TRBJ1-2; the D is unclear. The CDR3 extends over 13 amino acids. CDR1 and CDR2 (germline): SEHNR, FQNEAQ (reference sequence). Deletions cut 2 bases from V and 5 bases from J, with 9 bases between. The CDR3 loop reads CASSLRREYGYTF. In nucleotides, the CDR3 is TGTGCCAGCAGCTTAAGGCGGGAGTATGGCTACACCTTC.

The chain links TRBV18 to TRBJ2-5, with D possibly being TRBD1 (6 bases). Germline assignment: CDR1 KGHSH and CDR2 LQKENI. The V end was cut by 5 bases, the J end by 2 bases, with 9 bases between. The CDR3 is 13 amino acids. In DNA form, the CDR3 reads TGTGCCAGCTCAAAGACAGGTCAAGAGACCCAGTACTTC. Protein product: CASSKTGQETQYF.